The entry that follows covers one TCR beta chain sequence. As originally analysed: The assay estimated nucleated cells by amplifying reference gene primers. Using immunoSEQ multiplex PCR, the repertoire was profiled, and TCRdb retains in-frame clones only, with some absent. D and trimming come from the DNA, and the V and J calls and clone size come from that table. The sample lists approximately 480,000 clones; 75% to 90% were seen once. Patients from Seattle were sampled longitudinally, starting during active infection. The sample originates from a study of blood T cell repertoires in COVID-19. Study summary: Nucleic acid was either cDNA or gDNA, and it came from T cells, B-cell-depleted T cells, or PBMCs.

Germline V gene lookup returns CDR1 SGHKS and CDR2 YYEKEE (reference sequence). The CDR3 has 14 amino acids. Trimming took 4 bases from V and 2 from J, leaving 12 bases between them. The TCR was taken from a man younger than 30 with COVID-19, enrolled during active disease. V is TRBV5-5 and J is TRBJ1-1; D uncertain. The sample comprised peripheral blood. The CDR3 protein is CASSVDEGNTEAFF. In nucleotides, the CDR3 is TGTGCCAGCAGCGTGGATGAGGGTAACACTGAAGCTTTCTTT.